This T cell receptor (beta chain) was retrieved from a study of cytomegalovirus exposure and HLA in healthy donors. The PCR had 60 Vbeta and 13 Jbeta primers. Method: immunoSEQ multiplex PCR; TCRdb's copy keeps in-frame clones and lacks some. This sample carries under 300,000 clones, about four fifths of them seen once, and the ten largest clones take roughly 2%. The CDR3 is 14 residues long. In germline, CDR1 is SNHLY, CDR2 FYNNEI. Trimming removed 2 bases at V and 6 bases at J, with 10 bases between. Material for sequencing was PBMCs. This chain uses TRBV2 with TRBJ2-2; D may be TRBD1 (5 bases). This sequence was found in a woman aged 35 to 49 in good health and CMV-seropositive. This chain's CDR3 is CASSETTVAGELFF. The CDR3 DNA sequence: TGTGCCAGCAGTGAAACGACAGTGGCCGGGGAGCTGTTTTTT.